This TCR beta chain appears in the sequencing data of a study of post-analysis software for immune sequencing data. Libraries were made from TCR beta cDNA, and they carried unique molecular identifiers. Using its own MiXCR run on the PCR reads, TCRdb lists one record per CDR3 protein. Here the sample spans approximately 660,000 distinct CDR3 sequences, about 60% being singletons. Study conclusions and caveats: Normalized Chao1 diversity in multiple sclerosis patients fell significantly below that of controls. The five TRBV segments detected at higher frequency in patients than in controls included TRBV5-6, TRBV5-1 and TRBV20-1.

This clonotype was seen a handful of times. The antigen remains unidentified. The CDR3 has 16 amino acids. Trimming shortened V by 5 bases and J by 3 bases, and 19 bases separated the two germline ends. From germline, CDR1 is ENHRY and CDR2 SYGVKD. The V and J genes are TRBV10-3 and TRBJ2-5, with a tentative D call TRBD2 (7 bases). Sequenced: blood. This receptor was identified in a girl under 10 years old with multiple sclerosis. This CDR3 is CAISSPQGRGKETQYF. CDR3 nucleotide sequence: TGTGCCATCAGTTCTCCCCAGGGGCGGGGGAAAGAGACCCAGTACTTC.